This T cell receptor beta chain comes out of a study of neurological immune-mediated disorders. Noted time point: technical triplicate 2. One entry per CDR3 protein results from TCRdb running MiXCR on the 5' RACE reads. The sample yields about 59,000 distinct CDR3 sequences, under 30% seen once. CDR3 size: 16 residues. Germline V CDR1 and CDR2: KGHDR, SFDVKD. V was shortened by 4 bases and J by 3 bases, with 14 bases between the two germline ends. Points from the study as a whole: Across subjects, expanded clones had no CDR3 amino acid sequences in common, pointing to private repertoires in all groups.

Points on this clonotype: The antigen is not known.

The sequenced sample was PBMCs. J is TRBJ2-2 and V is TRBV24-1; possibly TRBD1 or TRBD2 for D (5 bases each). The TCR originated in a man aged 55 to 70 with HTLV-1-associated myelopathy (HAM/TSP). The CDR3 DNA is TGTGCCACCAGTGACCGGGACGGAAGGCACACCGGGGAGCTGTTTTTT. This encodes CATSDRDGRHTGELFF.